The 31 T cell receptor beta chains in this list originate from one sample, sequenced in a study of T cells in tumors after PD-1 blockade. Sequenced by immunoSEQ multiplex PCR; TCRdb stores in-frame clones only, minus some. The sample has some 43,000 clones; approximately 84% are singletons. Sequenced material: PBMCs, taken before anti-PD-1 treatment. These receptors were taken from a human donor with basal cell carcinoma.

This rearrangement joins TRBV19 to TRBJ2-7; D is perhaps TRBD1 or TRBD2 (5 bases each). Trimming removed 7 bases from V and 0 bases from J, with 19 bases in between. Per germline, CDR1 LNHDA and CDR2 SQIVND (reference sequence). The CDR3 has 16 amino acids. CDR3 nucleotide sequence: TGTGCCAGTACCGCTGGGCCTCGGGACGGCTCCTACGAGCAGTACTTC. Its translation: CASTAGPRDGSYEQYF.

The chain joins TRBV5-1 to TRBJ1-2; possibly TRBD1 for D (6 bases). The CDR3 runs 15 residues. V dropped 0 bases and J dropped 4 bases, with 13 bases sitting between them. Germline loops: CDR1 SGHRS, CDR2 YFSETQ. In DNA form, the CDR3 reads TGCGCCAGCAGCTTGGGGCAGGGGTTTGGCTATGGCTACACCTTC. Protein product: CASSLGQGFGYGYTF.

V usage is TRBV5-1 and J usage is TRBJ1-5; D is unclear. Trimming took off 4 bases at V and 3 bases at J, with 11 bases between the two ends. The CDR3 is made up of 14 amino acids. CDR1 and CDR2 (germline): SGHRS, YFSETQ. CDR3 DNA sequence: TGCGCCAGCAGCGCGGCGGGTGACAATCAGCCCCAGCATTTT. Protein: CASSAAGDNQPQHF.

CDR3 nucleotides: TGTGCTAGTGTGGGCGGGGGGACCCCCACTGAAGCTTTCTTT. It is translated as CASVGGGTPTEAFF. J is TRBJ1-1 and V is TRBV12-5; D might be TRBD1 (5 bases). V was cut by 7 bases and J by 4 bases, with 16 bases left in between. Germline values: CDR1 LGHNT, CDR2 FRNRAP. The CDR3 loop spans 14 amino acids.

This sequence joins TRBV5-1 and TRBJ2-7; 10 nucleotides align to TRBD1. The CDR3 extends over 14 amino acids. The germline V gene has CDR1 SGHRS and CDR2 YFSETQ. The ends lost 4 bases at V and 6 bases at J; junction bases unmatched: 7. In DNA form, the CDR3 reads TGCGCCAGCAGCCCGGGGACAGGGGACGCCGAGCAGTACTTC. It is translated as CASSPGTGDAEQYF. The whole variable domain, remainder taken from reference TRBV5-1 and TRBJ2-7, is KAGVTQTPRYLIKTRGQQVTLSCSPISGHRSVSWYQQTPGQGLQFLFEYFSETQRNKGNFPGRFSGRQFSNSRSEMNVSTLELGDSALYLCASSPGTGDAEQYFGPGTRLTVT.

Turning to this clone: Mismatch with germline at one junction end may stem from a read error. The J gene is TRBJ2-3, the V gene TRBV7-2; a weak D match, TRBD2 (5 bases). The CDR3 contains 16 residues. Germline CDR1 is SGHTA and CDR2 is FQGNSA. CDR3 nucleotides: TGTGTCAGCAGCTTAGCGTCGGGCGCGGGCACAGATACGCAGTATTTT. This translates into CVSSLASGAGTDTQYF.

This chain links TRBV20-1 with TRBJ2-7; D gene ambiguous. Germline V gene data show CDR1 as DFQATT and CDR2 as SNEGSKA (reference sequence). The V end was cut by 4 bases, the J end by 6 bases, with 10 bases between. The CDR3 sequence is 11 residues long. The CDR3 is CSAKVLAEQYF. In nucleotides, the CDR3 is TGCAGTGCTAAGGTTCTGGCCGAGCAGTACTTC.

This rearrangement joins TRBV5-4 to TRBJ2-3; no clear D. The V end lost 4 bases, the J end lost 1 base, and 10 bases lay between the germline ends. Looked up from germline, CDR1 is SGHNT and CDR2 is YYREEE (reference sequence). The CDR3 consists of 14 residues. The CDR3 sequence is CASSPRGGTDTQYF. CDR3 nucleotides: TGTGCCAGCAGCCCCAGAGGCGGCACAGATACGCAGTATTTT.

This chain links TRBV24-1 with TRBJ1-3, with TRBD1 as a possible D gene (6 bases). The V end lost 2 bases, the J end lost 0 bases, and 19 bases lay between the germline ends. The CDR3 length is 19 residues. Germline V gene lookup returns CDR1 KGHDR and CDR2 SFDVKD. The CDR3 DNA reads TGTGCCACCAGTGATTCAGCCCTCCGAGGACAGAGCTCTGGAAACACCATATATTTT. As protein: CATSDSALRGQSSGNTIYF.

The CDR3 reads CASSLVGGETQYF. CDR3 DNA: TGTGCCAGCAGTTTAGTAGGCGGGGAGACCCAGTACTTC. The chain has TRBV12-3 or TRBV12-4 and TRBJ2-5, with a possible D match to TRBD2 (5 bases). The CDR3 is 13 amino acids. Between the trimmed V and J ends, which lost 1 base and 5 bases, there was a span of 8 bases.

The chain uses TRBV6-5 and TRBJ1-2, with D possibly TRBD1 on 6 matching bases. The CDR3 length is 14 residues. Per germline, CDR1 MNHEY and CDR2 SVGAGI. The V and J ends lost 6 bases and 2 bases respectively, with 13 bases between them. CDR3 amino acids: CASRILGANYGYTF. The DNA of the CDR3 is TGTGCCAGCAGAATACTGGGGGCGAACTATGGCTACACCTTC.

The V call is TRBV10-1, the J call TRBJ1-6; TRBD1 is a possible D gene (5 bases). Trimming pared 3 bases from V and 10 bases from J, leaving 16 bases between. The CDR3 has 15 amino acids. Germline-derived CDR1 and CDR2 are WNHNN and SYGVQD (reference sequence). CDR3 in amino acids: CASSEGPSRVSPLHF. The CDR3 region has the DNA TGCGCCAGCAGTGAAGGGCCTTCCAGGGTATCACCCCTCCACTTT.

The V and J genes are TRBV5-6 and TRBJ1-1, with a weak D call TRBD1 (5 bases). In germline, CDR1 is SGHDT, CDR2 YYEEEE. V was trimmed by 4 bases and J by 6 bases, leaving 13 bases between them. This CDR3 comprises 13 residues. The CDR3: CASSPLGGPEAFF. CDR3 coding DNA: TGTGCCAGCAGCCCCCTTGGGGGACCTGAAGCTTTCTTT. Drawing the rest from reference TRBV5-6 and TRBJ1-1, the complete variable domain is DAGVTQSPTHLIKTRGQQVTLRCSPKSGHDTVSWYQQALGQGPQFIFQYYEEEERQRGNFPDRFSGHQFPNYSSELNVNALLLGDSALYLCASSPLGGPEAFFGQGTRLTVV.

The chain links TRBV5-1 to TRBJ2-7; tentative D call: TRBD1 (6 bases). V lost 0 bases to trimming and J lost 0 bases, with 22 bases between them. CDR1 SGHRS and CDR2 YFSETQ come from the germline V gene. This CDR3 has 19 amino acids. Here the CDR3 DNA reads TGCGCCAGCAGCTTGGGGCCCACTTCCGGGACAATAAGCTCCTACGAGCAGTACTTC. The encoded protein is CASSLGPTSGTISSYEQYF.

This rearrangement joins TRBV7-9 to TRBJ1-4; the D gene is possibly TRBD1 (5 bases). The CDR3 loop spans 14 amino acids. Looked up from germline, CDR1 is SEHNR and CDR2 is FQNEAQ (reference sequence). Trimming took off 5 bases at V and 6 bases at J, with 13 bases between the two ends. The chain's CDR3 is CASSRDVRDEKLFF. The CDR3 DNA reads TGTGCCAGCAGCCGGGACGTAAGAGATGAAAAACTGTTTTTT.

This chain links TRBV4-1 with TRBJ1-1, with 7 bases identical to TRBD1. V trimming: 0 bases; J trimming: 6 bases; junction bases outside the gene matches: 7. The CDR3 loop spans 15 amino acids. The V gene's germline CDR1 is MGHRA and CDR2 YSYEKL. The CDR3 region has the DNA TGCGCCAGCAGCCAAGATTCAATACAGGGGTCTGAAGCTTTCTTT. As protein: CASSQDSIQGSEAFF.

The chain couples TRBV21-1 to TRBJ2-5; TRBD2, the table's D call, was not compared with the DNA. TRBV21-1 is shown as a pseudogene. The CDR3 has 13 amino acids. The CDR3, as DNA: TGTGCCAGCACCCAGCGGGGACGAGAGACCCAGTACTTC. Amino acids: CASTQRGRETQYF.

V is TRBV7-2 and J is TRBJ1-6; possible D gene TRBD1, 6 bases. The germline V and J ends were trimmed by 2 bases and 9 bases, with 8 bases remaining between them. Per germline, CDR1 SGHTA and CDR2 FQGNSA. The CDR3 runs to 13 residues. The CDR3 is CASSLSGVSPLHF. CDR3 nucleotides: TGTGCCAGCAGCTTATCAGGGGTTTCACCCCTCCACTTT. Looking up the rest from reference TRBV7-2 and TRBJ1-6 gives the full variable domain: GAGVSQSPSNKVTEKGKDVELRCDPISGHTALYWYRQSLGQGLEFLIYFQGNSAPDKSGLPSDRFSAERTGGSVSTLTIQRTQQEDSAVYLCASSLSGVSPLHFGNGTRLTVT.

Worth noting for this clone: With a much larger clone just one base away, this may be a read error. The J gene is TRBJ1-1, the V gene TRBV7-2; D is unclear. In germline, CDR1 is SGHTA, CDR2 FQGNSA. The V and J ends lost 5 bases and 1 base respectively, with 5 bases between them. The CDR3 consists of 12 residues. The CDR3, as DNA: TGTGCCAGCAGCCCAAGGAACACTGAAGCTTTCTTT. It is translated as CASSPRNTEAFF.

This clone showed up just a few times. The chain recombines TRBV19 with TRBJ1-2; D might be TRBD1 (5 bases). The CDR3 consists of 14 residues. The V and J ends lost 3 bases and 6 bases respectively, with 14 bases between them. The V gene's germline CDR1 is LNHDA and CDR2 SQIVND (reference sequence). CDR3 DNA sequence: TGTGCCAGTAGTATCAGCGGGGGTCGTAATGGCTACACCTTC. Encoded protein: CASSISGGRNGYTF.

The chain couples TRBV10-3 to TRBJ1-2; maybe TRBD1 (6 bases). This CDR3 region has 15 residues. V lost 5 bases and J lost 3, with 16 bases in between. Germline CDR1 and CDR2: ENHRY and SYGVKD. CDR3 sequence (DNA): TGTGCCATCAGTTTTAGGGGGGGAGAGGACTATGGCTACACCTTC. Translating it yields CAISFRGGEDYGYTF.

This clone was observed a few times. This chain joins TRBV30 and TRBJ1-1, with TRBD1 as a possible D gene (6 bases). The length of the CDR3 is 14 residues. CDR1 and CDR2 (germline): GTSNPN, SVGIG (reference sequence). With 2 bases removed from V and 5 bases from J, the gap between germline ends came to 15 bases. The CDR3 DNA reads TGTGCCTGGAGTTACAGGGCCCGGATGACTGAAGCTTTCTTT. Its protein is CAWSYRARMTEAFF.

This clone was seen a few times. The same CDR3 also results from other DNA sequences found in this sample. This chain uses TRBV20-1 with TRBJ1-2; no clear D. Trimming cost V 3 bases and J 5 bases, with 7 bases left between them. CDR3 size: 11 residues. Germline V gene sequence: CDR1 DFQATT, CDR2 SNEGSKA (reference sequence). The CDR3 nucleotides read TGCAGTGCTAGCGACCCGTATGGCTACACCTTC. This sequence encodes CSASDPYGYTF.

This chain uses TRBV4-1 with TRBJ1-2, with TRBD1 identical over 7 bases. The CDR3 contains 16 residues. The V gene's germline CDR1 is MGHRA and CDR2 YSYEKL. Unmatched junction bases numbered 7, after V lost 0 bases and J lost 3 bases. The CDR3 loop is CASSQDTLGTDYGYTF. The CDR3 nucleotides read TGCGCCAGCAGCCAAGACACACTTGGGACAGACTATGGCTACACCTTC.

A single count supports this clone. The chain links TRBV7-9 to TRBJ1-5, with 9 bases matching TRBD1. The CDR3 is 18 residues long. The V gene's germline CDR1 is SEHNR and CDR2 FQNEAQ (reference sequence). The V gene end was trimmed by 5 bases and the J gene end by 0 bases; junction bases not matched to a gene: 11. The DNA of the CDR3 is TGTGCCAGCAGCACGACAGGGGGTGGAGGGGGTAGCAATCAGCCCCAGCATTTT. It translates to CASSTTGGGGGSNQPQHF.

The rearrangement uses TRBV27 and TRBJ1-1; the match to TRBD1 covers 9 bases. The trim removed 5 bases at V and 3 bases at J, leaving 7 bases unmatched. Germline lookup yields CDR1 MNHEY and CDR2 SMNVEV (reference sequence). The CDR3 length is 15 residues. The CDR3 sequence: CASSPDRGGDTEAFF. The CDR3 DNA is TGTGCCAGCAGTCCGGACAGGGGAGGGGACACTGAAGCTTTCTTT.

The gene calls are TRBV19 and TRBJ1-2; TRBD1 matches at 11 bases. After removal of 8 bases from V and 3 bases from J, the junction contained 5 bases not matched to a gene. This CDR3 is built from 14 residues. From germline, CDR1 is LNHDA and CDR2 SQIVND (reference sequence). In nucleotides, the CDR3 is TGTGCCAGTGGAGGACAGGGGGCTCACTATGGCTACACCTTC. It translates to CASGGQGAHYGYTF.

This clone was counted between two and nine times. The chain is built from TRBV24-1 and TRBJ2-7; D perhaps matches TRBD2 (6 bases). The CDR3 spans 13 residues. Germline V gene data show CDR1 as KGHDR and CDR2 as SFDVKD. V lost 9 bases and J 8 bases, leaving 19 bases between the germline ends. The CDR3 sequence: CATLGGAPTKQYF. As DNA, the CDR3 is TGTGCCACCCTGGGCGGGGCCCCTACGAAGCAGTACTTC.

V is TRBV30 and J is TRBJ1-6, with D hard to call. Germline values: CDR1 GTSNPN, CDR2 SVGIG (reference sequence). The V end was cut by 1 base, the J end by 7 bases, with 8 bases between. This CDR3 comprises 13 residues. In DNA form, the CDR3 reads TGTGCCTGGAGTGGGGGTCACAATTCACCCCTCCACTTT. Protein product: CAWSGGHNSPLHF.

The rearrangement uses TRBV6-5 and TRBJ2-3, with a possible D match to TRBD2 (6 bases). The germline gives CDR1 MNHEY, CDR2 SVGAGI. CDR3 length: 12 amino acids. V lost 6 bases, J lost 6 bases, and 10 bases lay in between. The CDR3 coding sequence is TGTGCCAGCAGCCGCCGGGGGGATACGCAGTATTTT. This encodes CASSRRGDTQYF.

The rearrangement joins TRBV10-2 to TRBJ2-1; 10 bases are shared with TRBD2. Germline V CDR1 and CDR2: WSHSY, SAAADI. The CDR3 totals 14 residues. V lost 7 bases, J lost 5 bases, and 5 bases stayed unmatched. CDR3 sequence: CASNPSGGHNEQFF. In nucleotides, the CDR3 is TGCGCCAGCAATCCTAGCGGGGGTCACAATGAGCAGTTCTTC.